This section outlines one T cell receptor (beta chain) sequence together with its context. The antigen is unknown. V shed 1 base and J shed 1 base, with 7 bases lying between them. This CDR3 comprises 14 residues. Per the germline V gene, CDR1 is KGHSH and CDR2 is LQKENI. 13 Jbeta primers and 60 Vbeta primers were used for the PCR. The repertoire was sequenced with immunoSEQ multiplex PCR; TCRdb's copy has only in-frame clones and lacks some. Of roughly 100,000 clones detected, roughly 12% appear once; the ten largest clones hold roughly 16%. The data are from a study of cytomegalovirus exposure and HLA in healthy donors. Whole-study findings and limits: The study recorded 150 to 200 TCR beta chains that were cytomegalovirus-associated. Further analysis, carried out later, found HLA-associated TCR beta chains more clonally expanded than equally common other chains.

This chain connects TRBV18 to TRBJ1-1, with a possible D match to TRBD1 (5 bases). This TCR was recovered from a man aged 35 to 55 in good health and CMV-seropositive. What was sequenced was PBMCs. The CDR3, as DNA: TGTGCCAGCTCACCACGCGGGGGGAACACTGAAGCTTTCTTT. Amino acids: CASSPRGGNTEAFF.